Below, 9 T cell receptor beta chains from the same sample are listed, as sequenced in a study of T cells in localized non-small cell lung cancer. Here immunoSEQ multiplex PCR was the method, and the copy in TCRdb shows in-frame clones only, minus some. The sample yields around 83,000 clones, around three quarters seen once. This specimen was PBMCs, taken before any cancer treatment. These receptors were obtained from a man aged 40 to 75 with stage II squamous cell lung carcinoma.

This clone has only a few counts. The gene calls are TRBV4-1 and TRBJ2-7, with 10 bases that match TRBD1. Germline loops: CDR1 MGHRA, CDR2 YSYEKL. Losses at the gene ends were 3 bases for V and 1 base for J; bases not matched to a gene: 3. The CDR3 is 15 residues long. The chain's CDR3 is CASSHPGQGSYEQYF. In DNA form, the CDR3 reads TGCGCCAGCAGCCACCCGGGACAGGGGTCCTACGAGCAGTACTTC.

The chain is built from TRBV5-1 and TRBJ1-5; unclear D gene. The CDR3 length is 16 residues. V lost 0 bases and J 0 bases, leaving 10 bases between the germline ends. Per germline, CDR1 SGHRS and CDR2 YFSETQ. CDR3 DNA: TGCGCCAGCAGCTTGGGCCAGCCCTATAGCAATCAGCCCCAGCATTTT. Translation: CASSLGQPYSNQPQHF.

The chain employs TRBV11-2 and TRBJ2-2, with TRBD2 matching over 7 bases. The CDR3 runs 15 residues. V was pared by 2 bases and J by 3 bases, with 3 bases of the junction left unmatched. The germline gives CDR1 SGHAT, CDR2 FQNNGV. The CDR3 spells CASSLRREHTGELFF. In nucleotides, the CDR3 is TGTGCCAGCAGCTTAAGGCGGGAGCACACCGGGGAGCTGTTTTTT. The whole variable domain, filled in from reference TRBV11-2 and TRBJ2-2, reads EAGVAQSPRYKIIEKRQSVAFWCNPISGHATLYWYQQILGQGPKLLIQFQNNGVVDDSQLPKDRFSAERLKGVDSTLKIQPAKLEDSAVYLCASSLRREHTGELFFGEGSRLTVL.

The chain joins TRBV7-9 to TRBJ2-3; unclear D gene. Between the trimmed V and J ends, which lost 1 base and 3 bases, there was a span of 5 bases. Germline loops: CDR1 SEHNR, CDR2 FQNEAQ (reference sequence). This CDR3 contains 13 residues. The CDR3 here is CASSLVVTDTQYF. Here the CDR3 DNA reads TGTGCCAGCAGCTTAGTGGTAACAGATACGCAGTATTTT.

This rearrangement joins TRBV4-1 to TRBJ1-1, with 7 positions matching TRBD1. The germline gives CDR1 MGHRA, CDR2 YSYEKL. V dropped 0 bases and J dropped 6; count of bases not matched to a gene: 13. The length of the CDR3 is 17 residues. The CDR3 DNA follows: TGCGCCAGCAGCCAAGATGACCAGGGGGGGGTCGAGGCTGAAGCTTTCTTT. It yields the protein CASSQDDQGGVEAEAFF.

This CDR3 reads CASSSSGSFNEQFF. The CDR3 nucleotides are TGCGCCAGCAGCTCTAGCGGGAGTTTCAATGAGCAGTTCTTC. The chain joins TRBV5-1 to TRBJ2-1, with 10 bases identical to TRBD2. The CDR3 has 14 residues. Germline V gene data show CDR1 as SGHRS and CDR2 as YFSETQ. After removal of 3 bases from V and 6 bases from J, the junction contained 3 bases not matched to a gene.

The chain joins TRBV15 to TRBJ2-7; the D is unclear. The V gene's germline CDR1 is LNHNV and CDR2 YYDKDF (reference sequence). The CDR3 has 12 amino acids. Trimming left V 0 bases short and J 5 bases short, with 5 bases between. The CDR3 loop reads CATSRDKNEQYF. As DNA, the CDR3 is TGTGCCACCAGCAGAGATAAGAACGAGCAGTACTTC.

This clone was counted once. The chain carries TRBV28 and TRBJ1-5; TRBD1 is a possible D gene (6 bases). With 2 bases removed from V and 4 bases from J, the gap between germline ends came to 15 bases. Germline V gives CDR1 MDHEN, CDR2 SYDVKM. This CDR3 spans 16 amino acids. The CDR3 coding sequence is TGTGCCAGCAGTTTAGCTGTTGGACAGTGGAATCAGCCCCAGCATTTT. Protein product: CASSLAVGQWNQPQHF.

This rearrangement joins TRBV19 to TRBJ1-3; the D gene is possibly TRBD1 (6 bases). The CDR3 has 13 residues. Deletions cut 6 bases from V and 2 bases from J, with 8 bases between. The germline gives CDR1 LNHDA, CDR2 SQIVND (reference sequence). The CDR3 DNA sequence: TGTGCCAGTAGCGCAGGGGCTGGAAACACCATATATTTT. Protein sequence: CASSAGAGNTIYF.